This entry lists 14 T cell receptor beta chains sequenced from one sample in a study of blood T cell repertoires in COVID-19. The repertoire was sequenced with immunoSEQ multiplex PCR; TCRdb's copy has only in-frame clones and lacks some. The sample includes over 85,000 clones, around 68% of them seen just once. Specimen: peripheral blood. These receptor sequences come from a woman aged 60-70 years with acute or convalescent COVID-19.

The J gene is TRBJ1-1, the V gene TRBV9; D unresolved. CDR1 is SGDLS and CDR2 is YYNGEE in the germline V gene. This CDR3 has 16 residues. The V and J ends lost 0 bases and 3 bases respectively, with 15 bases between them. For the CDR3, the DNA is TGTGCCAGCAGCGTAGCTTTGAGGGTAGCCGACACTGAAGCTTTCTTT. Its protein is CASSVALRVADTEAFF.

The chain is built from TRBV6-6 and TRBJ1-5; tentative D call: TRBD1 (5 bases). Germline loops: CDR1 MNHNY, CDR2 SVGAGI (reference sequence). The CDR3 extends over 16 amino acids. V gave up 5 bases and J gave up 2 bases, with 16 bases separating them. The CDR3 DNA reads TGTGCCAGCAGTCGACAGTCCCAAGGGGGCAATCAGCCCCAGCATTTT. Protein product: CASSRQSQGGNQPQHF.

This chain joins TRBV20-1 and TRBJ2-5; a weak D match, TRBD2 (6 bases). The V gene lost 3 bases and the J gene lost 6 bases, with 20 bases spanning the gap. Looked up from germline, CDR1 is DFQATT and CDR2 is SNEGSKA (reference sequence). The CDR3 has 15 residues. Written as DNA, the CDR3 is TGCAGTGCTAGTCAAGCGGGCCGGGTTGAAAAGACCCAGTACTTC. Its protein is CSASQAGRVEKTQYF.

This clone has just one count. J is TRBJ1-6 and V is TRBV27; unclear D gene. This CDR3 region has 13 residues. CDR1 is MNHEY, CDR2 SMNVEV, per germline (reference sequence). Trimming cost V 2 bases and J 14 bases, with 13 bases left between them. CDR3 region: CASSLQARRALHF. The CDR3 region has the DNA TGTGCCAGCAGTTTACAGGCCCGGCGGGCCCTCCACTTT.

This chain connects TRBV24-1 to TRBJ2-1; 9 bases agree with TRBD2. This CDR3 has 14 amino acids. V shed 7 bases and J 2 bases; nucleotides not matched to a gene: 2. CDR1 and CDR2 (germline): KGHDR, SFDVKD. CDR3 bases: TGTGCCACCAGAGGCGGGGGGGCCTACAATGAGCAGTTCTTC. Amino acids: CATRGGGAYNEQFF.

The chain recombines TRBV30 with TRBJ1-1; TRBD1 agrees at 7 bases. This CDR3 region has 15 residues. J gave up 0 bases and V 3 bases, and 7 bases lay outside the gene matches. CDR1 and CDR2 (germline): GTSNPN, SVGIG (reference sequence). CDR3 amino acids: CAWRDTGALNTEAFF. The DNA for the CDR3 is TGTGCCTGGAGGGATACAGGGGCCCTGAACACTGAAGCTTTCTTT.

This chain connects TRBV3-1 (or the pseudogene TRBV3-2) to TRBJ1-5; possible D gene TRBD1, 5 bases. Deletions cut 0 bases from V and 3 bases from J, with 9 bases between. In germline, CDR1 is LGHDT, CDR2 YNNKEL (reference sequence). The CDR3 consists of 15 residues. The CDR3 region is CASSQDSRVNQPQHF. CDR3 sequence (DNA): TGTGCCAGCAGCCAAGATTCCAGGGTCAATCAGCCCCAGCATTTT.

This clone turned up a few times. The rearrangement uses TRBV20-1 and TRBJ1-4; D is possibly TRBD1 (6 bases). Trimming took off 3 bases at V and 8 bases at J, with 16 bases between the two ends. Germline V gene sequence: CDR1 DFQATT, CDR2 SNEGSKA (reference sequence). The CDR3 contains 14 residues. CDR3 DNA sequence: TGCAGTGCTAGTGGCCGGGGGGGCCAGGAAAAACTGTTTTTT. It codes for CSASGRGGQEKLFF.

CDR3 bases: TGTGCCACCAGCAGGTCTATCAATGAAAAACTGTTTTTT. Protein product: CATSRSINEKLFF. The chain uses TRBV15 and TRBJ1-4; no clear D. Germline lookup yields CDR1 LNHNV and CDR2 YYDKDF (reference sequence). CDR3 length: 13 amino acids. Trimming removed 3 bases from V and 5 bases from J, with 7 bases in between. The whole variable domain, filled in from reference TRBV15 and TRBJ1-4, reads DAMVIQNPRYQVTQFGKPVTLSCSQTLNHNVMYWYQQKSSQAPKLLFHYYDKDFNNEADTPDNFQSRRPNTSFCFLDIRSPGLGDTAMYLCATSRSINEKLFFGSGTQLSVL.

The chain joins TRBV12-3 or TRBV12-4 to TRBJ2-3; perhaps TRBD2 as D (5 bases). V dropped 8 bases and J dropped 4 bases, with 13 bases sitting between them. This CDR3 is built from 13 residues. In DNA, the CDR3 is TGTGCCAGCGGACGGGGAGCCCCAGATACGCAGTATTTT. It encodes CASGRGAPDTQYF.

The rearrangement joins TRBV19 to TRBJ2-2; TRBD1 matches at 7 bases. With 3 bases clipped from V and 4 bases from J, the junction kept 11 bases outside the gene matches. The germline V gene encodes CDR1 LNHDA and CDR2 SQIVND (reference sequence). The CDR3 extends over 17 amino acids. The CDR3 nucleotides are TGTGCCAGTAGTATTTCTTCAGGGGGTTCGAGCACCGGGGAGCTGTTTTTT. Translating it yields CASSISSGGSSTGELFF.

This sequence joins TRBV3-1 (or the pseudogene TRBV3-2) and TRBJ1-1; perhaps TRBD1 as D (5 bases). V was cut by 6 bases and J by 4 bases, with 15 bases left in between. The CDR3 length is 14 residues. Germline V gene lookup returns CDR1 LGHDT and CDR2 YNNKEL (reference sequence). CDR3 residues: CASSNGAGGTEAFF. CDR3 DNA sequence: TGTGCCAGCAGTAACGGGGCGGGGGGCACTGAAGCTTTCTTT.

This clone came up a few times. This chain uses TRBV29-1 with TRBJ1-4; a weak D match, TRBD1 (5 bases). The germline V gene has CDR1 SQVTM and CDR2 ANQGSEA. The CDR3 covers 13 residues. Trimming cost V 7 bases and J 5 bases, with 14 bases left between them. CDR3 DNA sequence: TGCAGCGCACAACAGGTCACCAATGAAAAACTGTTTTTT. Translation: CSAQQVTNEKLFF.

This clone showed up just once. The chain recombines TRBV28 with TRBJ1-1; 9 bases map to TRBD1. Germline V lookup: CDR1 MDHEN, CDR2 SYDVKM. The CDR3 runs to 13 residues. The V segment lost 7 bases and the J segment 4 bases; nucleotides outside the gene matches: 4. The CDR3 loop reads CASIQQGATEAFF. In nucleotides, the CDR3 is TGTGCCAGCATTCAACAGGGGGCCACTGAAGCTTTCTTT.